A single sample is the source of the 2 T cell receptor beta chains below, sequenced in a study of OX40 agonist ivuxolimab in advanced cancers. Only in-frame clones appear in the TCRdb table, and some are missing; sequencing was by immunoSEQ multiplex PCR. This table holds about 40,000 clones, roughly 89% found once. The material was CD4+ or CD8+ T cells sorted from blood, obtained in a trial of the OX40 agonist ivuxolimab. The receptors shown here come from an adult with an advanced solid tumor such as melanoma, head and neck, liver or kidney cancer.

The CDR3 protein is CASSLDGETGSRYGYTF. The CDR3 region has the DNA TGTGCCAGCAGCTTAGATGGGGAGACAGGGAGTCGGTATGGCTACACCTTC. The chain is built from TRBV7-9 and TRBJ1-2; TRBD1 matches at 7 bases. The CDR3 sequence is 17 residues long. Germline-derived CDR1 and CDR2 are SEHNR and FQNEAQ (reference sequence). V lost 1 base, J lost 5 bases, and 13 bases stayed unmatched.

The J gene is TRBJ2-1, the V gene TRBV5-1, with D perhaps matching TRBD1 (5 bases). Germline V lookup: CDR1 SGHRS, CDR2 YFSETQ. The length of the CDR3 is 13 residues. Between the trimmed V and J ends, which lost 2 bases and 5 bases, there was a span of 8 bases. The DNA of the CDR3 is TGCGCCAGCAGCTTTCGACAGAACAATGAGCAGTTCTTC. Its translation is CASSFRQNNEQFF.